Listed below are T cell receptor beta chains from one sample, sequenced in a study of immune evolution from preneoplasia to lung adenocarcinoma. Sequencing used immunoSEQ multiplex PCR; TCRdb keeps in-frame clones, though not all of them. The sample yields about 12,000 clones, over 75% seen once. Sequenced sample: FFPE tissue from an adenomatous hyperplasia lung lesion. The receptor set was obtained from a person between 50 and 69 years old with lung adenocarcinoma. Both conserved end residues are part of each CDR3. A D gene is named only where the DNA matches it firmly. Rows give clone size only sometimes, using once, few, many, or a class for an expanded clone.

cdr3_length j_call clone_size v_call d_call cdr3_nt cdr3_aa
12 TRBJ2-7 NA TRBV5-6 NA TGTGCCAGCGGCTTGGCCATAGGGGAGCAGTACTTC CASGLAIGEQYF
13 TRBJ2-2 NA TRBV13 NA TGTGCCAGCGGTTGGTATAACACCGGGGAGCTGTTTTTT CASGWYNTGELFF
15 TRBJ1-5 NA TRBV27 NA TGTGCCAGCAGTTTAAGTCCAGGGAGCAATCAGCCCCAGCATTTT CASSLSPGSNQPQHF
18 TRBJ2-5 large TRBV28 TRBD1 TGTGCCAGCAGTTTCCAACTCGACTCGGACAGGGGGGATGCGACCCAGTACTTC CASSFQLDSDRGDATQYF
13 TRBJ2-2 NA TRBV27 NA TGTGCCAGCAGTCCCACTATCACCGGGGAGCTGTTTTTT CASSPTITGELFF
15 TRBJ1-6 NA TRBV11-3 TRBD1 TGTGCCAGCAGCCCCGGGACAGGACCGAATTCACCCCTCCACTTT CASSPGTGPNSPLHF
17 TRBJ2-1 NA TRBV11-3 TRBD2 TGTGCCAGCAGCCCTGGAAGCGGGAACGGTTACGACAATGAGCAGTTCTTC CASSPGSGNGYDNEQFF
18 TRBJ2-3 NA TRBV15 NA TGTGCCACCAGCAGAGTGTGGTCGTCACCCTACGCACTAGATACGCAGTATTTT CATSRVWSSPYALDTQYF
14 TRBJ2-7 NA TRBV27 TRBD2 TGTGCCAGCAGTTTATCGGGACTAGCAGCCGAGCAGTACTTC CASSLSGLAAEQYF
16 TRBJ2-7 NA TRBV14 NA TGTGCCAGCAGCCCTACTTACAGGGAAATAGCCTACGAGCAGTACTTC CASSPTYREIAYEQYF
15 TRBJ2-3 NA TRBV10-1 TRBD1 TGCGCCAGCAGTGATGCAGGGGGCGATTGGGATACGCAGTATTTT CASSDAGGDWDTQYF
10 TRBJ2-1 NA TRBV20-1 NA TGCAGTGCTAGACTCAATGAGCAGTTCTTC CSARLNEQFF
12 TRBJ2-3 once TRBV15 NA TGTGCCACCAGCTTGGACTCTCATACGCAGTATTTT CATSLDSHTQYF
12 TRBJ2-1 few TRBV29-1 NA TGCAGCGTGCGGGCACCCTACAATGAGCAGTTCTTC CSVRAPYNEQFF
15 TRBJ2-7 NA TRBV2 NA TGTGCCAGCAGTTCCAGCGCGGGACGCTCCTACGAGCAGTACTTC CASSSSAGRSYEQYF
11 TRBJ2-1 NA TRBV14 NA TGTGCCAGCAGCCTCTACAATGAGCAGTTCTTC CASSLYNEQFF
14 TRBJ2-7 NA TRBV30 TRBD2 TGTGCCTGCCCGGCCGGGACTAGCGGGGTGGAGCAGTACTTC CACPAGTSGVEQYF
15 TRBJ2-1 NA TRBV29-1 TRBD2 TGCAGCGTCCCTAAGCTCCGGACTAGCTTCAATGAGCAGTTCTTC CSVPKLRTSFNEQFF
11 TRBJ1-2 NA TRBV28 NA TGTGCCAGCAGTACCCCGGAGGGCTACACCTTC CASSTPEGYTF
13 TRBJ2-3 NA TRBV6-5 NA TGTGCCAGCAGTTGGAGGCGCACAGATACGCAGTATTTT CASSWRRTDTQYF
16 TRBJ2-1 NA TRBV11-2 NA TGTGCCAGCAGCGCAAGCGGTCTCAGCTCCTACAATGAGCAGTTCTTC CASSASGLSSYNEQFF
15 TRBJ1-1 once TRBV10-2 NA TGCGCCAGCAGTGAGGGGTCCCTGGGGAACACTGAAGCTTTCTTT CASSEGSLGNTEAFF
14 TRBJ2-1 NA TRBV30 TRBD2 TGTGCCTGGGGTAAGCGGGGTGGCTACAATGAGCAGTTCTTC CAWGKRGGYNEQFF
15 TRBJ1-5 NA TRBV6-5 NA TGTGCCAGCAGTTACTCTTGGGACAGCAATCAGCCCCAGCATTTT CASSYSWDSNQPQHF
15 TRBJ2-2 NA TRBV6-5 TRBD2 TGTGCCAGCAGTTCCGGGACTAGCGGCCGAGGGGAGCTGTTTTTT CASSSGTSGRGELFF
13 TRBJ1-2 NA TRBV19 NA TGTGCCAGTAGTAGCGGCAGCCCGTATGGCTACACCTTC CASSSGSPYGYTF
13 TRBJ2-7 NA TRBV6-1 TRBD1 TGTGCCGTGGGGACAGGGTACTCCTACGAGCAGTACTTC CAVGTGYSYEQYF
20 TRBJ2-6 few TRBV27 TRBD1 TGTGCCAGCAGTTTAAAGTTGCGGGACAGGGACTACTCTGGGGCCAACGTCCTGACTTTC CASSLKLRDRDYSGANVLTF
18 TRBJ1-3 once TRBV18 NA TGTGCCAGCTCACCTTATGGACAGATACTGAACTCTGGAAACACCATATATTTT CASSPYGQILNSGNTIYF
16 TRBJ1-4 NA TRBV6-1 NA TGTGCCAGCAGTGTCGCCCTGGGGGACATTCGTGAAAAACTGTTTTTT CASSVALGDIREKLFF
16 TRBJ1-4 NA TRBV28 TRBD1 TGTGCCAGTTCTCCCGAGGGGACAGCAACTAATGAAAAACTGTTTTTT CASSPEGTATNEKLFF
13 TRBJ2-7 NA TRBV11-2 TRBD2 TGTGCCAGCAGCTTGACTAGCGTTTACGAGCAGTACTTC CASSLTSVYEQYF
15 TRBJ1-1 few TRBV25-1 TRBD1 TGTGCCAGCAGTGAGCAGGGACAGGTATGGACTGAAGCTTTCTTT CASSEQGQVWTEAFF
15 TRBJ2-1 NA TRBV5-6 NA TGTGCCAGCAGCTCTGGTCCGAGCTCCTACAATGAGCAGTTCTTC CASSSGPSSYNEQFF
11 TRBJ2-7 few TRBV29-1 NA TGCAGCGTTCTGGTGAACTACGAGCAGTACTTC CSVLVNYEQYF
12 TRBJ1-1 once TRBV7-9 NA TGTGCCAGCAGCTTAGTTCAGACTGAAGCTTTCTTT CASSLVQTEAFF
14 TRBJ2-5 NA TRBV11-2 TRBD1 TGTGCCAGCAGGGGACAGGGACTCAGGGAGACCCAGTACTTC CASRGQGLRETQYF
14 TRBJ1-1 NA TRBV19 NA TGTGCCAGTAGTACGGACACACGCGCCACTGAAGCTTTCTTT CASSTDTRATEAFF
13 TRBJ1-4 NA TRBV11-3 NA TGTGCCAGCAGCCCTCGGGAGGATGAAAAACTGTTTTTT CASSPREDEKLFF
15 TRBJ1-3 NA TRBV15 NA TGTGCCACCAGAAAGGGACCGTCTGTAGGAAACACCATATATTTT CATRKGPSVGNTIYF
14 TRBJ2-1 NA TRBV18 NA TGTGCCAGCTCACCACCGACTTTCTACAATGAGCAGTTCTTC CASSPPTFYNEQFF
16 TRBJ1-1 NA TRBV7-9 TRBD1 TGTGCCAGCAGCTTTACGTTGACAGGGTTGAACACTGAAGCTTTCTTT CASSFTLTGLNTEAFF
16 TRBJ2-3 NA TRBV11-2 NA TGTGCCAGCAGCTTAGATCTGGGTCTTAGCACAGATACGCAGTATTTT CASSLDLGLSTDTQYF
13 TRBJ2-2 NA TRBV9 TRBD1 TGTGCCAGCAGCGTACAGGGGGCCGGGGAGCTGTTTTTT CASSVQGAGELFF
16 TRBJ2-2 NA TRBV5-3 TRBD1 TGTGCCAGAAGCTTGGGTGACAGGGTTTCCACCGGGGAGCTGTTTTTT CARSLGDRVSTGELFF
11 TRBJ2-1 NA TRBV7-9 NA TGTGCCAGCAGCTTAGCGGTCCCCCAGTTCTTC CASSLAVPQFF